This TCR beta chain was captured in a study of cytomegalovirus exposure and HLA in healthy donors. This CDR3 region has 13 residues. Germline CDR1 and CDR2: SGDLS and YYNGEE. Trimming pared 2 bases from V and 4 bases from J, leaving 9 bases between. In the PCR, 60 Vbeta and 13 Jbeta primers were used. Measured with immunoSEQ multiplex PCR; TCRdb has only the in-frame clones, and not every one. The sample carries hundreds of thousands of clones, about 80% recorded once. Source material: PBMCs. The gene calls are TRBV9 and TRBJ1-1; TRBD1 is a possible D gene (5 bases). This clonotype originated in a male donor in good health and CMV-seronegative. The CDR3 loop reads CASSVWGGTEAFF. CDR3 sequence (DNA): TGTGCCAGCAGCGTTTGGGGGGGCACTGAAGCTTTCTTT.